This passage covers 5 T cell receptor beta chains from one sample sequenced in a study of T cells in Graves' hyperthyroidism and ophthalmopathy. TCR beta CDR3 regions were amplified from RNA. Initially, a first-round RT-PCR of the TCR CDR3 employed the HTBI primer set. Via MiXCR, TCRdb re-called the multiplex PCR reads, giving one row per CDR3 protein. The sample has hundreds of thousands of distinct CDR3 sequences; about 15% are singletons. The specimen sequenced was blood. Receptor source: a woman between 18 and 30 years old with Graves' hyperthyroidism.

In this sample, this clonotype turned up many times. V usage is TRBV7-8 and J usage is TRBJ2-3; D possibly uses TRBD1 or TRBD2 (5 bases each). Germline loops: CDR1 SGHVS, CDR2 FQNEAQ. Trimming cost V 2 bases and J 4 bases, with 10 bases left between them. The CDR3 spans 14 residues. CDR3 residues: CASSLTRGADTQYF. CDR3 nucleotide sequence: TGTGCCAGCAGCTTAACCCGAGGGGCAGATACGCAGTATTTT.

This clonotype has ten or more counts. J is TRBJ2-5 and V is TRBV20-1, with 8 positions matching TRBD2. The CDR3 has 15 amino acids. Unmatched junction bases numbered 8, after V lost 3 bases and J lost 2 bases. Germline loops: CDR1 DFQATT, CDR2 SNEGSKA (reference sequence). For the CDR3, the DNA is TGCAGTGCTAGTGGCCGGACTAGCAGGCAAGAGACCCAGTACTTC. Residues: CSASGRTSRQETQYF.

This clonotype came up many times. The chain recombines TRBV10-3 with TRBJ1-1; D not resolved. V was shortened by 5 bases and J by 0 bases, with 4 bases between the two germline ends. The CDR3 runs to 12 residues. Germline lookup yields CDR1 ENHRY and CDR2 SYGVKD. Written as DNA, the CDR3 is TGTGCCATCAGTTCGATGAACACTGAAGCTTTCTTT. Translation gives CAISSMNTEAFF.

This clonotype showed up just a few times. J is TRBJ2-2 and V is TRBV29-1; possibly TRBD1 for D (5 bases). This CDR3 has 14 residues. V gave up 4 bases and J gave up 7 bases, with 16 bases separating them. The V gene's germline CDR1 is SQVTM and CDR2 ANQGSEA. CDR3 sequence (DNA): TGCAGCGTTGGATCGCAGGGTGGGGTCGGGGAGCTGTTTTTT. Translating it yields CSVGSQGGVGELFF.

This clonotype was counted many times. This chain uses TRBV20-1 with TRBJ1-1; a possible D gene is TRBD1 (5 bases). V lost 4 bases, J lost 1 base, and 10 bases lay in between. This CDR3 contains 13 residues. Germline CDR1 and CDR2: DFQATT and SNEGSKA (reference sequence). For the CDR3, the DNA is TGCAGTGCTAAGGTAACAGGGAACACTGAAGCTTTCTTT. It yields the protein CSAKVTGNTEAFF.